This T cell receptor beta chain was captured by sequencing in a study of blood T cell repertoires in COVID-19. Per the authors' pipeline: It was from reference gene primer amplification that nucleated cell counts were estimated. The assay was immunoSEQ multiplex PCR, and TCRdb's table has in-frame clones only and misses some. The V and J calls and the clone size are those of that table, but D and trimming were determined from the DNA. Among roughly 34,000 clones listed, around 77% were seen once. The germline V gene has CDR1 MNHEY and CDR2 SVGAGI. This CDR3 comprises 13 residues. J was trimmed by 7 bases and V by 7 bases; bases with no gene match: 3.

Sequencing was carried out using peripheral blood. The sequence derives from a human donor in a cohort sampled during active COVID-19. V is TRBV6-5 and J is TRBJ2-2, with 10 bases matching TRBD1. The CDR3 protein is CASTGQGDGELFF. Written as DNA, the CDR3 is TGTGCCAGCACCGGACAGGGGGACGGGGAGCTGTTTTTT.